The rows below give T cell receptor beta chains drawn from one sample of a study of T cell repertoires in cytomegalovirus infection. These TCRs' antigens remain unknown. One entry per CDR3 protein, called by TCRdb with MiXCR from the reads. The sample lists about 83,000 distinct CDR3 sequences; approximately 32% were seen once. Here the sequenced sample was CD8+ T cells from cultured PBMCs, taken from culture after CMV antigen stimulation. Receptors originate from a human donor in good health (CMV status not recorded). Some clones in this sample may be carry-over from other donors' samples. CDR3s include the opening cysteine and the closing phenylalanine or tryptophan. D genes are given only for firm matches. A row's size may be missing; if present it is once, few, many or a size class.

d_gene,abundance,j_gene,v_gene,CDR3nt,CDR3aa
.,.,TRBJ1-1,TRBV19,TGTGCCAGTTGGGGGGGGATTGAAGCTTTCTTT,CASWGGIEAFF
.,.,TRBJ1-1,TRBV28,TGTGCCAGCAGTTTATGGACGGGTCTCCCGAATATGAACACTGAAGCTTTCTTT,CASSLWTGLPNMNTEAFF
TRBD1,.,TRBJ1-1,TRBV5-1,TGCGCCAGCAGCCGACAGGGCCCCGGCACTGAAGCTTTCTTT,CASSRQGPGTEAFF
.,many,TRBJ2-1,TRBV7-6,TGTGCCAGCAGCATGGGACAGGATCCTAGCGGGCATGAGCAGTTCTTC,CASSMGQDPSGHEQFF
TRBD1,many,TRBJ2-7,TRBV7-8,TGTGCCAGCAGCTCCCCCGGGACAGACTACGAGCAGTACTTC,CASSSPGTDYEQYF
.,.,TRBJ1-1,TRBV12-3/TRBV12-4,TGTGCCAGCAGGAATTATAACACTGAAGCTTTCTTT,CASRNYNTEAFF
.,.,TRBJ2-7,TRBV10-2,TGCGCCAGCAGGGAGGGACAGAGCTACGAGCAGTACTTC,CASREGQSYEQYF
.,few,TRBJ1-1,TRBV5-4,TGTGCCAGCAGCGCCACGGGTATGAACACTGAAGCTTTCTTT,CASSATGMNTEAFF
.,few,TRBJ1-3,TRBV2,TGTGCCAGCAACCCCAGCTCTGGAAACACCATATATTTT,CASNPSSGNTIYF
.,once,TRBJ1-6,TRBV27,TGTGCCAGCAGTTCCCAGGGTTCCTCCTATAATTCACCCCTCCACTTT,CASSSQGSSYNSPLHF
.,.,TRBJ1-1,TRBV7-6,TGTGCCAGCAGCTCCGTAGAGGCCACTGAAGCTTTCTTT,CASSSVEATEAFF
.,few,TRBJ2-5,TRBV5-4,TGTGCCAGCAGCTTGAATGCCGAGATGTCCGAAGAGACCCAGTACTTC,CASSLNAEMSEETQYF
.,many,TRBJ2-5,TRBV28,TGTGCCAGCAGTCCCACCCCGACAGAGAAAGAGACCCAGTACTTC,CASSPTPTEKETQYF
.,few,TRBJ1-2,TRBV4-1,TGCGCCAGCAGCCAAGCCCCCCCACCAACCCACTATGGCTACACCTTC,CASSQAPPPTHYGYTF
TRBD1,.,TRBJ2-1,TRBV5-4,TGTGCCAGCAGCATCGGACAGGGGAAGCTCAATGAGCAGTTCTTC,CASSIGQGKLNEQFF
.,many,TRBJ2-7,TRBV4-1,TGCGCCAGCAGCCAAGTTCTGAGCTCCTACGAGCAGTACTTC,CASSQVLSSYEQYF
TRBD1,.,TRBJ1-5,TRBV6-2/TRBV6-3,TGTGCCAGCAGTCAGACAGGGGGCCCAACTTATAGCAATCAGCCCCAGCATTTT,CASSQTGGPTYSNQPQHF
.,.,TRBJ1-1,TRBV2,TGTGCCAGCAGTGAAGCGCGCGGGAACACTGAAGCTTTCTTT,CASSEARGNTEAFF
.,.,TRBJ2-7,TRBV5-4,TGTGCCAGCAGCATGGACATGGGGGTGTACGAGCAGTACTTC,CASSMDMGVYEQYF
.,.,TRBJ2-3,TRBV7-9,TGTGCCAGCAGCTTGACCGCGGACACAGATACGCAGTATTTT,CASSLTADTDTQYF
.,.,TRBJ2-5,TRBV29-1,TGCAGCGTTGAAGACCCCAACAGGGAGGGTCAAGAGACCCAGTACTTC,CSVEDPNREGQETQYF
.,.,TRBJ2-2,TRBV6-1,TGTGCCAGCAGTCCCCTCGTTGGTACCGGGGAGCTGTTTTTT,CASSPLVGTGELFF
.,.,TRBJ2-5,TRBV11-2,TGTGCCAGCAGCTTAGTCGAGGACCCTAGGATGGAGACCCAGTACTTC,CASSLVEDPRMETQYF
.,.,TRBJ1-1,TRBV2,TGTGCCAGCAGGACGGGACAGAACACTGAAGCTTTCTTT,CASRTGQNTEAFF
.,.,TRBJ1-2,TRBV11-1,TGTGCCAGCAGCTTAACAGGGAACGGCTATGGCTACACCTTC,CASSLTGNGYGYTF
TRBD1,.,TRBJ1-2,TRBV12-3/TRBV12-4,TGTGCCAGCAGTTCAGGGGGCCCCTTCTATGGCTACACCTTC,CASSSGGPFYGYTF
.,many,TRBJ2-7,TRBV4-1,TGCGCCAGCAGCCAAGATGAGCTAGTACACTACGAGCAGTACTTC,CASSQDELVHYEQYF
.,.,TRBJ2-7,TRBV6-1,TGTGCCAGCAGTGAGACGGTCTCCTACGAGCAGTACTTC,CASSETVSYEQYF
.,few,TRBJ1-5,TRBV2,TGTGCCAGCAGTGGTGAAAATCAGCCCCAGCATTTT,CASSGENQPQHF
TRBD2,.,TRBJ2-1,TRBV2,TGTGCCACCCTACTTAAAGCGGGGGGGCCTCGAGAGCAGTTCTTC,CATLLKAGGPREQFF
.,few,TRBJ1-1,TRBV28,TGTGCCAGCAGCCAGGCTACGGGACGTTTGAACACTGAAGCTTTCTTT,CASSQATGRLNTEAFF
.,.,TRBJ1-1,TRBV5-6,TGTGCCAGCAGCTCGCTGCAGCCAGGTGGTACTGAAGCTTTCTTT,CASSSLQPGGTEAFF
.,.,TRBJ1-1,TRBV12-3/TRBV12-4,TGTGCCAGCAGTTTATCGGTGCCCACTGAAGCTTTCTTT,CASSLSVPTEAFF
.,many,TRBJ1-5,TRBV12-3/TRBV12-4,TGTGCCAGCAGTGACCTCTCGACAGGTAGCAATCAGCCCCAGCATTTT,CASSDLSTGSNQPQHF
.,many,TRBJ2-5,TRBV28,TGTGCCAGCAGCCGAGACGAGGGGACCCAGTACTTC,CASSRDEGTQYF
TRBD2,.,TRBJ2-1,TRBV14,TGTGCCAGCAGCGCAACCTGGGGGGGGGATTCCTACAATGAGCAGTTCTTC,CASSATWGGDSYNEQFF
.,.,TRBJ2-7,TRBV7-9,TGTGCCAGCAGCTTAAGTAGAGGCAGGGGGGACGAGCAGTACTTC,CASSLSRGRGDEQYF